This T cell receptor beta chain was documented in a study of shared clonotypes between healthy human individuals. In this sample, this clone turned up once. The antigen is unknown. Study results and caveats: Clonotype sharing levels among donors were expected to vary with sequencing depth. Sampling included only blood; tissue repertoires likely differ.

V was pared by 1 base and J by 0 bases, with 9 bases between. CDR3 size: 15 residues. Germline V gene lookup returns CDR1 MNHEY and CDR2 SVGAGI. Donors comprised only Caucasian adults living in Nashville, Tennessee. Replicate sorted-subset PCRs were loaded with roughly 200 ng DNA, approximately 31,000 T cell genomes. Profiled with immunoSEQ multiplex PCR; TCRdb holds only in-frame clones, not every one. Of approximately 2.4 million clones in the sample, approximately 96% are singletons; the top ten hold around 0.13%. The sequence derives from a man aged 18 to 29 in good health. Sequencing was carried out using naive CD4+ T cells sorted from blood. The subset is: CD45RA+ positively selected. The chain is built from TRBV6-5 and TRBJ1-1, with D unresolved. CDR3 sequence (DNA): TGTGCCAGCAGTTACTATGGGCGCATGAACACTGAAGCTTTCTTT. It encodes CASSYYGRMNTEAFF.